Below, 13 T cell receptor beta chains from the same sample are listed, as sequenced in a study of control samples from healthy donors and cancer patients (dated by TCRdb to the early 2020s). Library creation used the immunoSEQ multiplex PCR assay. This immuneACCESS table, as held by TCRdb, lists in-frame sequences with V and J called but not all clones. Of the missing ones, under half trace to an unresolved V gene in checked studies; the others have no known cause. Here the sample has some 150,000 clones; around 91% occur a single time. The top ten clones comprise about 1.6% of the sample. The sequencing sample was made of blood. The receptor set was obtained from a woman aged 25 to 39 in good health.

The V call is TRBV28, the J call TRBJ2-1, with 8 bases matching TRBD2. CDR1 MDHEN and CDR2 SYDVKM come from the germline V gene. The J segment lost 7 bases and the V segment lost 7 bases, leaving 3 bases of the junction unmatched. This CDR3 is 12 amino acids long. The CDR3 loop reads CASTTGGNEQFF. As DNA, the CDR3 is TGTGCCAGCACGACGGGAGGGAATGAGCAGTTCTTC.

With respect to this clone: Other DNA sequences in this specimen translate into the identical CDR3. This chain links TRBV3-1 (or the pseudogene TRBV3-2) with TRBJ2-5; no clear D gene. V lost 1 base and J 2 bases, leaving 5 bases between the germline ends. Per the germline V gene, CDR1 is LGHDT and CDR2 is YNNKEL (reference sequence). The CDR3 contains 13 residues. The CDR3 sequence: CASSQGVQETQYF. CDR3 DNA sequence: TGTGCCAGCAGCCAAGGGGTACAAGAGACCCAGTACTTC.

V usage is TRBV4-1 and J usage is TRBJ1-4; no clear D. From germline, CDR1 is MGHRA and CDR2 YSYEKL. CDR3 length equals 13 residues. V lost 0 bases and J lost 8, with 7 bases in between. CDR3: CASSQDGTEKLFF. The CDR3 DNA is TGCGCCAGCAGCCAAGATGGTACAGAAAAACTGTTTTTT.

The rearrangement joins TRBV2 to TRBJ1-4; tentatively, D is TRBD1 (6 bases). The V gene lost 6 bases and the J gene lost 5 bases, with 16 bases spanning the gap. CDR1 SNHLY and CDR2 FYNNEI come from the germline V gene. The CDR3 has 15 amino acids. The CDR3 DNA sequence: TGTGCCAGCAGCGGCAACAGGGCGGGGAATGAAAAACTGTTTTTT. Its protein product is CASSGNRAGNEKLFF.

The chain employs TRBV5-1 and TRBJ1-1, with D perhaps matching TRBD1 (5 bases). Trimming left V 5 bases short and J 0 bases short, with 11 bases between. Germline lookup yields CDR1 SGHRS and CDR2 YFSETQ. The CDR3 has 14 residues. CDR3 residues: CASSLQALNTEAFF. CDR3 DNA: TGCGCCAGCAGTCTACAGGCCTTGAACACTGAAGCTTTCTTT.

The V and J genes are TRBV5-1 and TRBJ1-1; TRBD1 might be the D (6 bases). V was clipped by 4 bases and J by 0 bases, with 13 bases between them. Germline V gene lookup returns CDR1 SGHRS and CDR2 YFSETQ. The length of the CDR3 is 15 residues. The CDR3 reads CASSTQGFMNTEAFF. The DNA for the CDR3 is TGCGCCAGCAGCACCCAGGGGTTTATGAACACTGAAGCTTTCTTT.

The chain carries TRBV29-1 and TRBJ1-3, with 7 bases that match TRBD1. There are 12 residues in the CDR3. J lost 4 bases, V lost 6 bases, and 3 bases had no gene match. CDR1 and CDR2 from the germline V gene are SQVTM and ANQGSEA. For the CDR3, the DNA is TGCAGCGTCACGGGACAGGGAAACACCATATATTTT. It is translated as CSVTGQGNTIYF. Looking up the rest from reference TRBV29-1 and TRBJ1-3 gives the full variable domain: SAVISQKPSRDICQRGTSLTIQCQVDSQVTMMFWYRQQPGQSLTLIATANQGSEATYESGFVIDKFPISRPNLTFSTLTVSNMSPEDSSIYLCSVTGQGNTIYFGEGSWLTVV.

The J gene is TRBJ1-1, the V gene TRBV3-1 (or the pseudogene TRBV3-2), with D hard to call. Germline V gene sequence: CDR1 LGHDT, CDR2 YNNKEL (reference sequence). V dropped 1 base and J dropped 0 bases, with 6 bases sitting between them. The CDR3 has 14 residues. The CDR3 is CASSQGGMNTEAFF. CDR3 DNA sequence: TGTGCCAGCAGCCAAGGCGGTATGAACACTGAAGCTTTCTTT.

Concerning this clone: The same CDR3 is also encoded by other DNA sequences in this sample. The chain couples TRBV28 to TRBJ2-7; 14 bases fit TRBD2. The germline gives CDR1 MDHEN, CDR2 SYDVKM. J was trimmed by 3 bases and V by 6 bases; bases with no gene match: 4. The CDR3 is made up of 15 amino acids. The CDR3 is CASSPGTSGSYEQYF. DNA for the CDR3: TGTGCCAGCAGCCCCGGGACTAGCGGGAGCTACGAGCAGTACTTC.

The chain uses TRBV30 and TRBJ2-1, with a possible D match to TRBD1 (6 bases). The CDR3 consists of 14 residues. Germline V lookup: CDR1 GTSNPN, CDR2 SVGIG (reference sequence). Trimming left V 1 base short and J 0 bases short, with 7 bases between. The CDR3 sequence: CAWSDRDSYNEQFF. The CDR3 DNA reads as TGTGCCTGGAGTGACAGGGACTCCTACAATGAGCAGTTCTTC.

The V gene is TRBV6-2 or TRBV6-3, the J gene TRBJ2-1; TRBD2 matches at 14 bases. Trimming took 2 bases from V and 8 from J; bases not matched to a gene: 2. Germline-derived CDR1 and CDR2 are MNHEY and SVGEGT. The CDR3 consists of 15 residues. CDR3 amino acids: CASSYRLAGGDEQFF. The CDR3 DNA reads TGTGCCAGCAGTTACCGACTAGCGGGAGGGGATGAGCAGTTCTTC.

The V gene is TRBV2, the J gene TRBJ2-1, with 12 bases that match TRBD2. The V and J ends lost 4 bases and 0 bases, in that order; junction bases with no gene match: 4. Germline V gives CDR1 SNHLY, CDR2 FYNNEI. The CDR3 is 17 amino acids. CDR3 protein: CASSGLAGGSSYNEQFF. CDR3 nucleotide sequence: TGTGCCAGCAGTGGGCTAGCGGGAGGGAGCTCCTACAATGAGCAGTTCTTC.

The chain links TRBV18 to TRBJ2-3, with D possibly matching TRBD2 (6 bases). V was cut by 2 bases and J by 5 bases, with 8 bases left in between. Germline V CDR1 and CDR2: KGHSH, LQKENI. The CDR3 spans 13 residues. CDR3 nucleotides: TGTGCCAGCTCACCAATCGGGAGAGATACGCAGTATTTT. Protein product: CASSPIGRDTQYF.